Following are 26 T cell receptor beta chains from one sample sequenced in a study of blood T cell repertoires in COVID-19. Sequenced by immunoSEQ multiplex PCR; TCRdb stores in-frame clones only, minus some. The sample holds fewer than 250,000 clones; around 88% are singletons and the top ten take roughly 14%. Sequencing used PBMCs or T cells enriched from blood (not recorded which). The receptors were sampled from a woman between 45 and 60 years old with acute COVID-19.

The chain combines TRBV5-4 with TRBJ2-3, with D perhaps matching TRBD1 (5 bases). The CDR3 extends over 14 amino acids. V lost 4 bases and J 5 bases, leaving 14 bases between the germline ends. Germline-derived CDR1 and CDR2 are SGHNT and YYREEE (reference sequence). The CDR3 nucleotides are TGTGCCAGCAGCCGCGACAGCCTACAAGATACGCAGTATTTT. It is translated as CASSRDSLQDTQYF.

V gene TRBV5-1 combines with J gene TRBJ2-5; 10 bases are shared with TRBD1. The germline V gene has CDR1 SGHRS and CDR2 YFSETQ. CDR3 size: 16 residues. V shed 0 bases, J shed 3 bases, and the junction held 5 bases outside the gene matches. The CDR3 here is CASSLGPGQGKETQYF. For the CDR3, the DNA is TGCGCCAGCAGCTTGGGTCCGGGACAGGGGAAAGAGACCCAGTACTTC.

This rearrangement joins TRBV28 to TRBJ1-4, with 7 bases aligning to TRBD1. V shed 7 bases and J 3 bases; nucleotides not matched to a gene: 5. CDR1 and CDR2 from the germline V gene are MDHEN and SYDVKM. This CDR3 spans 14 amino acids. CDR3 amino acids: CASTTGTANEKLFF. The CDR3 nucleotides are TGTGCCAGCACTACCGGGACAGCTAATGAAAAACTGTTTTTT.

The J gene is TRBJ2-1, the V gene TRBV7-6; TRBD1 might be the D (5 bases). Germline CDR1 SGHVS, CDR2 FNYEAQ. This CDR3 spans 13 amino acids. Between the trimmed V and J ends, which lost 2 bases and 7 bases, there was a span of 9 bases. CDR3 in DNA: TGTGCCAGCAGCTTACAGGGAAGGAATGAGCAGTTCTTC. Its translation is CASSLQGRNEQFF.

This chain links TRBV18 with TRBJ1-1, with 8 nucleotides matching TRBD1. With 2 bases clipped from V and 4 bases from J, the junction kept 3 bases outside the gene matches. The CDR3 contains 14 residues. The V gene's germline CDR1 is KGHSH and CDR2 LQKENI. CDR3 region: CASSPTGGGTEAFF. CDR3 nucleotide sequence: TGTGCCAGCTCACCAACAGGGGGTGGCACTGAAGCTTTCTTT.

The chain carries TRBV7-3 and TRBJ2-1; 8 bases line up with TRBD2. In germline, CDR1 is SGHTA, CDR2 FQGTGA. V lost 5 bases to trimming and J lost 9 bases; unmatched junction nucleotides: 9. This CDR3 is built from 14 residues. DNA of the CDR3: TGTGCCAGCAGCACCGGACTAGCCCTGAGTGAGCAGTTCTTC. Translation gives CASSTGLALSEQFF.

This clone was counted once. In nucleotides, the CDR3 is TGCAGCGTCGCAGGGGCCAACTATGGCTACACCTTC. Protein: CSVAGANYGYTF. The chain joins TRBV29-1 to TRBJ1-2; TRBD1 is a possible D gene (6 bases). CDR1 SQVTM and CDR2 ANQGSEA come from the germline V gene. Trimming took 6 bases from V and 2 from J, leaving 10 bases between them. This CDR3 contains 12 residues.

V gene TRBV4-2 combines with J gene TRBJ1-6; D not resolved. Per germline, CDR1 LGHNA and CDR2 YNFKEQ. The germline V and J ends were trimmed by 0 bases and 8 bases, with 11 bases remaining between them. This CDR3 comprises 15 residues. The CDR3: CASSQEGVLHSPLHF. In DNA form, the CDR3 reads TGTGCCAGCAGCCAAGAGGGAGTCCTCCATTCACCCCTCCACTTT.

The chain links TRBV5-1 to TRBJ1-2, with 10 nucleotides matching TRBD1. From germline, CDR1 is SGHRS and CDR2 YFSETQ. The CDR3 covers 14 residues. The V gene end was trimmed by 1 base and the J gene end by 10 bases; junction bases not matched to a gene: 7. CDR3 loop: CASSLPGTGVDYTF. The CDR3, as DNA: TGCGCCAGCAGCTTGCCCGGGACAGGGGTGGACTACACCTTC.

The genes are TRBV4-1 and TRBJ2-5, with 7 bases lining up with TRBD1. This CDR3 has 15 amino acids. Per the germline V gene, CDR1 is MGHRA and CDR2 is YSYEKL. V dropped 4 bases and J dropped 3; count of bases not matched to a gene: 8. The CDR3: CASSLVGQDEETQYF. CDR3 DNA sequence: TGCGCCAGCAGCCTAGTAGGACAGGACGAAGAGACCCAGTACTTC.

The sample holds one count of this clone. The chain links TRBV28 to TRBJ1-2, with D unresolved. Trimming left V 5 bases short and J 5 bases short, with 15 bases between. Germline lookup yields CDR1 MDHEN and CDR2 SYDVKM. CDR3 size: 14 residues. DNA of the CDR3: TGTGCCAGCAGTGCTCCGAAGGGAGGGTATGGCTACACCTTC. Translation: CASSAPKGGYGYTF.

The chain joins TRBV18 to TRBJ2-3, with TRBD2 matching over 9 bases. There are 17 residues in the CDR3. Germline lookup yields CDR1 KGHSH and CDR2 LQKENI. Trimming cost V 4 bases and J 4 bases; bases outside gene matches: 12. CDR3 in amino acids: CASSHAYSGRGADTQYF. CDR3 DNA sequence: TGTGCCAGCTCACACGCCTATAGCGGGAGAGGGGCAGATACGCAGTATTTT.

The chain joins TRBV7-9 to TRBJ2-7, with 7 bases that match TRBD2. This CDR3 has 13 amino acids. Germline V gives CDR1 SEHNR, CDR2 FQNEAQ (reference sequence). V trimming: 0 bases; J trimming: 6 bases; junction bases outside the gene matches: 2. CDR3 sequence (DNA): TGTGCCAGCAGCTTAGCACTAGCGCCCGAGCAGTACTTC. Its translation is CASSLALAPEQYF.

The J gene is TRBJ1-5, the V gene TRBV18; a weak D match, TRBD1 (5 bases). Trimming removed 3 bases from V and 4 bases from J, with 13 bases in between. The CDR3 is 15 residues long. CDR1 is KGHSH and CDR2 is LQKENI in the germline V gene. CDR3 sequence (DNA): TGTGCCAGCTCACCCGATAAGGGGATAAATCAGCCCCAGCATTTT. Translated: CASSPDKGINQPQHF.

The CDR3 sequence is CASSPIRQDYNEQFF. CDR3 DNA: TGTGCCAGCAGTCCCATCCGACAGGACTACAATGAGCAGTTCTTC. The J gene is TRBJ2-1, the V gene TRBV27, with a tentative D call TRBD1 (6 bases). Trimming left V 5 bases short and J 3 bases short, with 14 bases between. Germline values: CDR1 MNHEY, CDR2 SMNVEV (reference sequence). CDR3 length: 15 amino acids.

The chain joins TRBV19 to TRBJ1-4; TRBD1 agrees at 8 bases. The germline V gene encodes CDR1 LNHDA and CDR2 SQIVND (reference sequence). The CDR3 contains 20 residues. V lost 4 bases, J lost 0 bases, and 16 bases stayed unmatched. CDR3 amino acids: CASSTSSGGYPRATNEKLFF. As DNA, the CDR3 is TGTGCCAGTAGTACCTCTTCAGGGGGCTATCCCCGGGCAACTAATGAAAAACTGTTTTTT.

The DNA of the CDR3 is TGTGCCAGCAGTTTAACACTCGCGGGAGGCCAAGGGGGCAATACGCAGTATTTT. This encodes CASSLTLAGGQGGNTQYF. This chain connects TRBV27 to TRBJ2-3; D is perhaps TRBD2 (8 bases). Germline lookup yields CDR1 MNHEY and CDR2 SMNVEV (reference sequence). The CDR3 totals 18 residues. The V end lost 2 bases, the J end lost 7 bases, and 25 bases lay between the germline ends.

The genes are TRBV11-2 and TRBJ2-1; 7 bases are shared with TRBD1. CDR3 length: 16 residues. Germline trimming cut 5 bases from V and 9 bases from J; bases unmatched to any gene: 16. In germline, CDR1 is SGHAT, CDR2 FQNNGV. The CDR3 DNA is TGTGCCAGCAGCCTCAACCGAGGGGGCGGTTTTGGTGAGCAGTTCTTC. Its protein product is CASSLNRGGGFGEQFF.

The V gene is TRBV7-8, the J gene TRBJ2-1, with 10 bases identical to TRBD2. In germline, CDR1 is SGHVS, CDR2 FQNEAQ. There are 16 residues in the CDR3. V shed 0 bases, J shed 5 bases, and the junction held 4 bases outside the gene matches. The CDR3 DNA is TGTGCCAGCAGCTTAGCAGGGACTAGCGCCGACAATGAGCAGTTCTTC. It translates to CASSLAGTSADNEQFF. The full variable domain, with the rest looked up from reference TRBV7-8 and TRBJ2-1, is GAGVSQSPRYKVAKRGQDVALRCDPISGHVSLFWYQQALGQGPEFLTYFQNEAQLDKSGLPSDRFFAERPEGSVSTLKIQRTQQEDSAVYLCASSLAGTSADNEQFFGPGTRLTVL.

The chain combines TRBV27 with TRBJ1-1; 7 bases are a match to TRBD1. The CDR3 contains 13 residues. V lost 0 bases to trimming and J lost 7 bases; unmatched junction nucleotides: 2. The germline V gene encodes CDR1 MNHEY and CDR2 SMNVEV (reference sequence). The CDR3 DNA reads TGTGCCAGCAGTTTATCGGCAGGGGGTGAAGCTTTCTTT. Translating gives CASSLSAGGEAFF.

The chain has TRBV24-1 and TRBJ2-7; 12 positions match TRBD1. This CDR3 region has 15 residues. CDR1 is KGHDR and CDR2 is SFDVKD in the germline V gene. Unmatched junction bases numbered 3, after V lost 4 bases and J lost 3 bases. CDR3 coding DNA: TGTGCCACCAGTGAAGGGACAGGGGGCAGCTACGAGCAGTACTTC. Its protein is CATSEGTGGSYEQYF.

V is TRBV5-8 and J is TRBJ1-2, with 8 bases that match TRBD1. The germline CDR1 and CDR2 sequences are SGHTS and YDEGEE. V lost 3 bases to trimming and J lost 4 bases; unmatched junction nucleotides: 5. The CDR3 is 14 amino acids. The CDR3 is CASSSGQGPYGYTF. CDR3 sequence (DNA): TGTGCCAGCAGCTCAGGACAGGGCCCCTATGGCTACACCTTC.

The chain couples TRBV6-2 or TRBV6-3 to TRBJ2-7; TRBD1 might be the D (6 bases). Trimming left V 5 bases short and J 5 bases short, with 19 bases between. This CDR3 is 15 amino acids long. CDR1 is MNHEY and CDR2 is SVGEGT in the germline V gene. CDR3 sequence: CASSRTGNRVHEQYF. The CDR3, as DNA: TGTGCCAGCAGTAGAACAGGCAACAGGGTCCACGAGCAGTACTTC.

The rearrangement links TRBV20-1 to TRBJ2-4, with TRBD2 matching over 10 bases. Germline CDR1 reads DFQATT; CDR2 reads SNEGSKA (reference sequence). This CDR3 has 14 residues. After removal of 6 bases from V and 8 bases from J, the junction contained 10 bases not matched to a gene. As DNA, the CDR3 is TGCAGTGCAAGTACAACTAGCGGGATGTACATTCAGTACTTC. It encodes CSASTTSGMYIQYF.

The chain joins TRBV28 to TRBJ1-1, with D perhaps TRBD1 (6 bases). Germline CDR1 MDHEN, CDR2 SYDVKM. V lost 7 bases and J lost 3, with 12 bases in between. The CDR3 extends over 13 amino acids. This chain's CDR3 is CASTVQGDTEAFF. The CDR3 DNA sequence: TGTGCCAGCACAGTACAGGGTGACACTGAAGCTTTCTTT. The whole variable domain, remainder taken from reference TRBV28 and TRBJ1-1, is DVKVTQSSRYLVKRTGEKVFLECVQDMDHENMFWYRQDPGLGLRLIYFSYDVKMKEKGDIPEGYSVSREKKERFSLILESASTNQTSMYLCASTVQGDTEAFFGQGTRLTVV.

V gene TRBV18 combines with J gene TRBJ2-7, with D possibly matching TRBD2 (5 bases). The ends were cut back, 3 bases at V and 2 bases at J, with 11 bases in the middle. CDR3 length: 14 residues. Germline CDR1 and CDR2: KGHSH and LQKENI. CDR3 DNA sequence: TGTGCCAGCTCACCCGGGATTCAAACCTACGAGCAGTACTTC. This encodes CASSPGIQTYEQYF.